This T cell receptor beta chain appears in the sequencing data of a study of T cell changes during pregnancy in multiple sclerosis. The table came from immunoSEQ multiplex PCR; TCRdb's copy has only in-frame clones and leaves some out. The table has roughly 63,000 clones, about 90% seen once. The length of the CDR3 is 15 residues. The J segment lost 2 bases and the V segment lost 3 bases, leaving 5 bases of the junction unmatched. Germline CDR1 SGDLS, CDR2 YYNGEE. The starting material was peripheral blood, obtained in the second trimester of pregnancy. The V gene is TRBV9, the J gene TRBJ1-3, with 7 bases matching TRBD1. This sequence was found in a female donor in good health, enrolled as a control in a pregnancy study. The CDR3 coding sequence is TGTGCCAGCAGCGAAGACAGGGCCCCTGGAAACACCATATATTTT. Translated: CASSEDRAPGNTIYF. Combining the CDR3 with reference TRBV9 and TRBJ1-3 gives the whole variable domain DSGVTQTPKHLITATGQRVTLRCSPRSGDLSVYWYQQSLDQGLQFLIQYYNGEERAKGNILERFSAQQFPDLHSELNLSSLELGDSALYFCASSEDRAPGNTIYFGEGSWLTVV.